The next 9 T cell receptor beta chains were all read from a single sample in a study of cytomegalovirus exposure and HLA in healthy donors. In the PCR, 60 Vbeta and 13 Jbeta primers were used. Generated by immunoSEQ multiplex PCR, the TCRdb table keeps only in-frame clones and is missing some. The sample lists approximately 100,000 clones; around 84% were seen once. The sequencing sample was made of PBMCs. These receptors all stem from a woman aged 40 to 55 in good health and CMV-seropositive.

V and J are TRBV5-1 and TRBJ2-7, with TRBD2 matching over 7 bases. Trimming cost V 2 bases and J 2 bases; bases outside gene matches: 1. This CDR3 is 13 amino acids long. Germline CDR1 SGHRS, CDR2 YFSETQ. The CDR3 DNA follows: TGCGCCAGCAGCTTTCGGGGGGCCTACGAGCAGTACTTC. Protein product: CASSFRGAYEQYF.

The chain employs TRBV4-1 and TRBJ2-7; possibly TRBD2 for D (6 bases). The CDR3 consists of 14 residues. Looked up from germline, CDR1 is MGHRA and CDR2 is YSYEKL. Between the trimmed V and J ends, which lost 1 base and 1 base, there was a span of 8 bases. CDR3 nucleotide sequence: TGCGCCAGCAGCCAAGCAGGAGGGTCCTACGAGCAGTACTTC. It codes for CASSQAGGSYEQYF.

This clone occurred a few times. The rearrangement links TRBV5-8 to TRBJ2-7, with D unresolved. Per germline, CDR1 SGHTS and CDR2 YDEGEE. Trimming took off 6 bases at V and 2 bases at J, with 6 bases between the two ends. The CDR3 is 11 amino acids. The CDR3, as DNA: TGTGCCAGCACAGACACCTACGAGCAGTACTTC. Translation: CASTDTYEQYF.

The chain uses TRBV19 and TRBJ2-1; D is perhaps TRBD1 (6 bases). V lost 9 bases and J 1 base, leaving 10 bases between the germline ends. Germline V gene lookup returns CDR1 LNHDA and CDR2 SQIVND (reference sequence). The CDR3 totals 13 residues. The chain's CDR3 is CASRQDSYNEQFF. CDR3 nucleotides: TGTGCCAGCAGACAGGATTCCTACAATGAGCAGTTCTTC.

The rearrangement links TRBV2 to TRBJ2-5, with D maybe TRBD2 (7 bases). CDR3 length: 15 residues. Per the germline V gene, CDR1 is SNHLY and CDR2 is FYNNEI. Between the trimmed V and J ends, which lost 8 bases and 5 bases, there was a span of 21 bases. CDR3 region: CASSYGGLGRETQYF. In DNA, the CDR3 is TGTGCCAGCTCCTACGGGGGGCTCGGGAGGGAGACCCAGTACTTC.

This clone was observed once. The chain couples TRBV7-9 to TRBJ2-1; no reliable D call. There are 16 residues in the CDR3. Deletions cut 1 base from V and 10 bases from J, with 20 bases between. Germline loops: CDR1 SEHNR, CDR2 FQNEAQ (reference sequence). The CDR3 region is CASSLDGDPGFKEQFF. The CDR3 DNA is TGTGCCAGCAGCTTAGATGGAGACCCTGGGTTTAAGGAGCAGTTCTTC.

The V and J genes are TRBV9 and TRBJ2-3; D not certain. The length of the CDR3 is 13 residues. Germline values: CDR1 SGDLS, CDR2 YYNGEE. V was cut by 5 bases and J by 3 bases, with 10 bases left in between. The DNA for the CDR3 is TGTGCCAGCAGAGGAGTGGAAACAGATACGCAGTATTTT. It yields the protein CASRGVETDTQYF.

The chain combines TRBV6-1 with TRBJ2-7; D possibly corresponds to TRBD2 (6 bases). The length of the CDR3 is 12 residues. Trimming left V 3 bases short and J 3 bases short, with 6 bases between. Germline CDR1 is MNHNS and CDR2 is SASEGT. The CDR3 nucleotides are TGTGCCAGCAGTGAGGGGGGCTACGAGCAGTACTTC. Its translation is CASSEGGYEQYF.

The rearrangement links TRBV10-3 to TRBJ1-2; D unresolved. The V and J ends lost 0 bases and 4 bases respectively, with 9 bases between them. Germline V gene lookup returns CDR1 ENHRY and CDR2 SYGVKD. The CDR3 spans 14 residues. CDR3 coding DNA: TGTGCCATCAGTGAGTCGGTGTACAGCTATGGCTACACCTTC. It translates to CAISESVYSYGYTF.